Listed below are T cell receptor beta chains from one sample, sequenced in a study of blood T cell repertoires in COVID-19. Libraries were prepared by immunoSEQ multiplex PCR; TCRdb keeps only in-frame clonotypes and omits some of them. The sample lists some 150,000 clones, 87% seen once, with around 40% in the top ten. Sequenced: peripheral blood. The receptors were gathered from a man between 45 and 60 years old who had recovered from COVID-19. CDR3s include the opening cysteine and the closing phenylalanine or tryptophan. D genes are given only for firm matches. Clone size, where shown, is once, few, many, or a class for clones that have expanded.

.	TRBV2	.	TRBJ1-2	CASISTGGLFGYTF	TGTGCCAGCATTTCGACAGGAGGTCTCTTTGGCTACACCTTC
.	TRBV18	.	TRBJ2-2	CASSPSGTPHTGELFF	TGTGCCAGCTCACCTTCCGGGACTCCCCACACCGGGGAGCTGTTTTTT
TRBD2	TRBV7-9	.	TRBJ2-1	CASSRSGGEYNEQFF	TGTGCCAGCAGCCGTAGCGGGGGAGAGTACAATGAGCAGTTCTTC
TRBD1	TRBV7-2	.	TRBJ2-7	CASSKNLRDSSYEQYF	TGTGCCAGCAGCAAGAACCTCCGGGACAGCTCCTACGAGCAGTACTTC
TRBD1	TRBV7-9	.	TRBJ2-1	CASSPGQGEAGNEQFF	TGTGCCAGCAGCCCGGGACAGGGGGAAGCGGGCAATGAGCAGTTCTTC
TRBD1	TRBV11-2	few	TRBJ2-2	CASSLLPGQGVSDTGELFF	TGTGCCAGCAGCTTGTTGCCGGGACAGGGGGTGTCGGACACCGGGGAGCTGTTTTTT
TRBD2	TRBV5-1	.	TRBJ2-1	CASSGTSDNEQFF	TGCGCCAGCAGCGGGACTAGCGACAATGAGCAGTTCTTC
.	TRBV29-1	.	TRBJ1-1	CSARGGTTEAFF	TGCAGCGCACGGGGTGGCACCACTGAAGCTTTCTTT
.	TRBV10-3	.	TRBJ1-6	CATGQLNSPLHF	TGTGCCACCGGACAGCTCAATTCACCCCTCCACTTT
TRBD1	TRBV7-9	few	TRBJ2-2	CASRNRDRGSTGELFF	TGTGCCAGCAGAAACCGGGACAGGGGGTCCACCGGGGAGCTGTTTTTT
TRBD1	TRBV7-8	.	TRBJ1-5	CASSSATGFSNQPQHF	TGTGCCAGCAGCTCCGCGACAGGGTTTAGCAATCAGCCCCAGCATTTT
TRBD2	TRBV6-1	.	TRBJ2-1	CASSALLAGGPHEQFF	TGTGCCAGCAGTGCCTTACTAGCGGGGGGGCCCCATGAGCAGTTCTTC
TRBD2	TRBV5-4	once	TRBJ2-5	CASSPTSGGGKETQYF	TGTGCCAGCAGCCCGACTAGCGGGGGCGGAAAAGAGACCCAGTACTTC
.	TRBV19	.	TRBJ1-1	CASSAQNTEAFF	TGTGCCAGTAGCGCACAGAACACTGAAGCTTTCTTT
TRBD1	TRBV18	.	TRBJ2-7	CASSPRPANNRGSYEQYF	TGTGCCAGCTCACCACGGCCCGCAAACAACAGGGGTTCCTACGAGCAGTACTTC
.	TRBV5-1	.	TRBJ2-5	CASSLQGRVLQETQYF	TGCGCCAGCAGCTTACAGGGCAGGGTTCTACAAGAGACCCAGTACTTC
TRBD1	TRBV27	.	TRBJ1-2	CASSYRGGYGYTF	TGTGCCAGCAGTTACAGGGGGGGCTATGGCTACACCTTC
TRBD1	TRBV6-2/TRBV6-3	.	TRBJ1-5	CASSYPPRQGLQPQHF	TGTGCCAGCAGTTACCCCCCCCGACAGGGATTGCAGCCCCAGCATTTT
TRBD1	TRBV19	.	TRBJ1-2	CASGTGEEGNYGYTF	TGTGCCAGTGGGACAGGGGAGGAGGGTAACTATGGCTACACCTTC
.	TRBV4-1	once	TRBJ1-2	CASQIEPSTGGYTF	TGCGCCAGTCAAATAGAACCGTCGACGGGTGGCTACACCTTC
TRBD1	TRBV9	.	TRBJ2-2	CASSRQGVGTGELFF	TGTGCCAGCAGCAGACAGGGGGTCGGGACCGGGGAGCTGTTTTTT
.	TRBV19	.	TRBJ1-2	CASSIQSGAGNYGYTF	TGTGCCAGTAGTATTCAATCAGGGGCGGGCAACTATGGCTACACCTTC
.	TRBV10-2	.	TRBJ2-1	CASSGDFNNEQFF	TGCGCCAGCAGTGGGGACTTTAACAATGAGCAGTTCTTC
TRBD1	TRBV7-9	once	TRBJ1-2	CASSPGQGDLHGYTF	TGTGCCAGCAGCCCCGGACAGGGAGACCTACATGGCTACACCTTC
TRBD1	TRBV10-3	.	TRBJ1-1	CAISEGTGVSAEAFF	TGTGCCATCAGTGAGGGGACAGGGGTTTCGGCTGAAGCTTTCTTT
TRBD1	TRBV4-1	.	TRBJ2-7	CASSQLSGTGTSYEQYF	TGCGCCAGCAGCCAACTATCCGGGACAGGGACCTCCTACGAGCAGTACTTC
.	TRBV19	.	TRBJ2-6	CASSIGGNSGANVLTF	TGTGCCAGTAGTATCGGGGGTAACTCTGGGGCCAACGTCCTGACTTTC
TRBD1	TRBV5-6	.	TRBJ1-1	CASSSDRVILYNTEAFF	TGTGCCAGCAGCTCCGACAGGGTAATCCTGTACAACACTGAAGCTTTCTTT
TRBD1	TRBV4-1	.	TRBJ1-5	CASSSDGTVHSNQPQHF	TGCGCCAGCAGCTCGGATGGGACAGTACATAGCAATCAGCCCCAGCATTTT
.	TRBV6-5	few	TRBJ2-5	CASSYRGGEETQYF	TGTGCCAGCAGTTACAGGGGCGGGGAAGAGACCCAGTACTTC
.	TRBV5-1	.	TRBJ1-2	CASSPTGNGVYGYTF	TGCGCCAGCAGCCCGACAGGCAACGGAGTTTATGGCTACACCTTC
TRBD1	TRBV19	.	TRBJ2-1	CASRVAGGWNEQFF	TGTGCCAGTAGGGTGGCAGGGGGCTGGAATGAGCAGTTCTTC
.	TRBV4-3	.	TRBJ2-7	CASSQEVTAGSYEQYF	TGCGCCAGCAGCCAAGAGGTGACTGCGGGCTCCTACGAGCAGTACTTC
TRBD1	TRBV2	.	TRBJ1-4	CASKTGGLGEKLFF	TGTGCCAGCAAGACAGGGGGCCTTGGAGAAAAACTGTTTTTT
.	TRBV3-1/TRBV3-2	.	TRBJ2-7	CASSPIQDYSYEQYF	TGTGCCAGCAGCCCTATTCAGGATTACTCCTACGAGCAGTACTTC
.	TRBV5-1	.	TRBJ1-2	CASRETDYGYTF	TGCGCCAGCAGGGAGACAGATTATGGCTACACCTTC
.	TRBV19	.	TRBJ2-5	CASSQGWETQYF	TGTGCCAGTTCCCAGGGGTGGGAGACCCAGTACTTC
.	TRBV4-3	.	TRBJ1-2	CASSQDMEEDYTF	TGCGCCAGCAGCCAAGATATGGAGGAGGACTACACCTTC
TRBD1	TRBV5-8	.	TRBJ2-5	CASSQTGGSRETQYF	TGTGCCAGCAGCCAAACAGGGGGAAGTAGGGAGACCCAGTACTTC
.	TRBV11-2	.	TRBJ2-2	CASSANRVGTGELFF	TGTGCCAGCAGCGCCAACAGGGTTGGGACCGGGGAGCTGTTTTTT
TRBD1	TRBV3-1/TRBV3-2	few	TRBJ1-3	CASSQGGQATGNTIYF	TGTGCCAGCAGCCAGGGTGGACAGGCCACTGGAAACACCATATATTTT
.	TRBV5-5	.	TRBJ2-1	CASSIGSGGPDNEQFF	TGTGCCAGCAGCATTGGTTCCGGGGGACCGGACAATGAGCAGTTCTTC
TRBD1	TRBV12-3/TRBV12-4	few	TRBJ2-7	CASSSGQGHEQYF	TGTGCCAGCAGTTCCGGACAGGGGCACGAGCAGTACTTC
TRBD1	TRBV5-1	.	TRBJ1-1	CASSSDRGNTEAFF	TGCGCCAGCAGCTCGGACAGGGGGAACACTGAAGCTTTCTTT
TRBD1	TRBV5-1	.	TRBJ2-2	CASSLARTGDTGELFF	TGCGCCAGCAGCTTGGCGCGGACAGGAGACACCGGGGAGCTGTTTTTT
TRBD1	TRBV2	few	TRBJ1-6	CASSGWDRASSYNSPLHF	TGTGCCAGCAGTGGTTGGGACAGGGCGAGCTCCTATAATTCACCCCTCCACTTT